A single TCR beta chain is shown here with its context. The germline V gene encodes CDR1 SGHTA and CDR2 FQGTGA. The CDR3 is 13 residues long. V trimming: 6 bases; J trimming: 5 bases; junction bases outside the gene matches: 6. As processed by the authors: Estimated nucleated cell counts came from reference gene primer amplification. Sequencing used immunoSEQ multiplex PCR; TCRdb keeps in-frame clones, though not all of them. The V and J calls and the clone size are those of that table, but D and trimming were determined from the DNA. The data contain some 200,000 clones, 86% of them seen just once; the ten biggest clones take up approximately 6%. The data originate from a study of blood T cell repertoires in COVID-19. Study at large: Samples of COVID-19 (acute and convalescent) were obtained from the United States, Italy and Spain. Sources were T cells, B-cell-depleted T cells, or PBMCs; the material itself was cDNA or gDNA.

This TCR came from a man at least 80 years old with acute or convalescent COVID-19. The chain couples TRBV7-3 to TRBJ2-7; 8 nucleotides align to TRBD2. The sequenced sample consisted of peripheral blood. The chain's CDR3 is CASSRTSLHEQYF. The CDR3 region has the DNA TGTGCCAGCAGTCGGACTAGCCTCCACGAGCAGTACTTC. Full variable domain (rest looked up from reference TRBV7-3 and TRBJ2-7): GAGVSQTPSNKVTEKGKYVELRCDPISGHTALYWYRQSLGQGPEFLIYFQGTGAADDSGLPNDRFFAVRPEGSVSTLKIQRTERGDSAVYLCASSRTSLHEQYFGPGTRLTVT.